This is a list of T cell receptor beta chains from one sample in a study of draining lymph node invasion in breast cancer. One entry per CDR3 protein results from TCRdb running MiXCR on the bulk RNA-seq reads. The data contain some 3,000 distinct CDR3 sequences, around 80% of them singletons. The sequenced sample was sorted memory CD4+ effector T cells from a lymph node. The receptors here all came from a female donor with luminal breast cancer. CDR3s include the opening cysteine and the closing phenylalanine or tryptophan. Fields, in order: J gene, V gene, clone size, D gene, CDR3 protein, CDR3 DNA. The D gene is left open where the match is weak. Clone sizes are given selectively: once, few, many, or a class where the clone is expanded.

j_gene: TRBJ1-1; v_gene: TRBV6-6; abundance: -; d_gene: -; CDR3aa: CASSYSQGATEAFF; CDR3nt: TGTGCCAGCAGTTACTCTCAGGGCGCCACTGAAGCTTTCTTT
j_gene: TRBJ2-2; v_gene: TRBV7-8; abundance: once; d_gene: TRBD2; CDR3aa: CASSSGLAGLGPGELFF; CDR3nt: TGTGCCAGCAGCTCGGGACTAGCGGGGCTCGGACCCGGGGAGCTGTTTTTT
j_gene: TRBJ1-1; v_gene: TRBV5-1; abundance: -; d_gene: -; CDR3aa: CASAPRTGRLNTEAFF; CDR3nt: TGCGCCAGCGCCCCTAGGACTGGGCGACTGAACACTGAAGCTTTCTTT
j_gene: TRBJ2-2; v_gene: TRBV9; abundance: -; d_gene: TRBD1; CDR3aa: CASSHRQGANTGELFF; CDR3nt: TGTGCCAGCAGCCATCGACAGGGGGCGAACACCGGGGAGCTGTTTTTT
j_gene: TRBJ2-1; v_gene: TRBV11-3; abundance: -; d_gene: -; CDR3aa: CASSLVDSSNEQFF; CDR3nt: TGTGCCAGCAGCTTAGTAGATAGTTCCAATGAGCAGTTCTTC
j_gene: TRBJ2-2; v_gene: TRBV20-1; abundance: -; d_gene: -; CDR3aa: CSARTQGTSNTGELFF; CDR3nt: TGCAGTGCGCGGACGCAGGGGACCTCGAACACCGGGGAGCTGTTTTTT
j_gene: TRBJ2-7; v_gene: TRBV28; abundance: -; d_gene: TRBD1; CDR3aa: CASSLLPGQGTYEQYF; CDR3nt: TGTGCCAGCAGCCTGCTGCCGGGACAGGGGACCTACGAGCAGTACTTC
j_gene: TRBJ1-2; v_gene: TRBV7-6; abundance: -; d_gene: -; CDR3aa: CASSSSGHGYTF; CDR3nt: TGTGCCAGCAGCTCCTCGGGCCACGGCTACACCTTC
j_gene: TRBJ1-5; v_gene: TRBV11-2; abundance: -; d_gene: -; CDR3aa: CASSSHLQSPQHF; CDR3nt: TGTGCCAGCAGCTCCCACCTTCAGTCGCCCCAGCATTTT
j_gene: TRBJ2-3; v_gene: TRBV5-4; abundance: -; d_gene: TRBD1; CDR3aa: CASSLAGTARDTQYF; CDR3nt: TGTGCCAGCAGCTTGGCAGGGACAGCGAGAGATACGCAGTATTTT
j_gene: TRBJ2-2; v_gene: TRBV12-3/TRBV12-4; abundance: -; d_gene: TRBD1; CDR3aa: CASSLGAGGVGELFF; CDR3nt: TGTGCCAGCAGCCTCGGGGCAGGGGGAGTCGGGGAGCTGTTTTTT
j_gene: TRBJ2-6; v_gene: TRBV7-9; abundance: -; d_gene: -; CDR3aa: CASSPSGANVLTF; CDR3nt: TGTGCCAGCAGCCCCTCTGGGGCCAACGTCCTGACTTTC
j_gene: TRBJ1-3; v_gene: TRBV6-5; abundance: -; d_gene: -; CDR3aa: CASSYSLSPPGNTIYF; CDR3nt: TGTGCCAGCAGTTATAGTCTATCCCCTCCTGGAAACACCATATATTTT
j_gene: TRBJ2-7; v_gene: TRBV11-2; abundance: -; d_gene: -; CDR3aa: CASTPTVSYEQYF; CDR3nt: TGTGCCAGCACTCCGACAGTTTCCTACGAGCAGTACTTC
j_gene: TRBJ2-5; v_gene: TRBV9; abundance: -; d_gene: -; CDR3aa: CASSSSPFEETQYF; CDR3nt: TGTGCCAGCAGTTCATCGCCGTTCGAAGAGACCCAGTACTTC
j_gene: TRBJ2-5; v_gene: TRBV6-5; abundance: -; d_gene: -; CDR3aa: CASSGSGTETQYF; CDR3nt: TGTGCCAGCAGTGGATCAGGGACGGAGACCCAGTACTTC
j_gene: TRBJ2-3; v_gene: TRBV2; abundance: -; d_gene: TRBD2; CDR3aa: CASSPGALAGGPTDTQYF; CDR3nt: TGTGCCAGCAGTCCCGGGGCGCTAGCGGGAGGGCCCACAGATACGCAGTATTTT
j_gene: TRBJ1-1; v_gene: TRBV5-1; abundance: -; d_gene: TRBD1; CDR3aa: CASSLMGQGASTEAFF; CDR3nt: TGCGCCAGCAGCTTGATGGGACAGGGGGCGAGCACTGAAGCTTTCTTT
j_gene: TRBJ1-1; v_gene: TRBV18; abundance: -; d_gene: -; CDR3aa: CASSPPGDPRLSTEAFF; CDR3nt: TGTGCCAGCTCACCACCTGGAGACCCAAGGCTGAGCACTGAAGCTTTCTTT
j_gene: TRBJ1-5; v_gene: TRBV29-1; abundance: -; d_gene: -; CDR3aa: CSVAQGNNNQPQHF; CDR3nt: TGCAGCGTTGCCCAGGGAAATAACAATCAGCCCCAGCATTTT
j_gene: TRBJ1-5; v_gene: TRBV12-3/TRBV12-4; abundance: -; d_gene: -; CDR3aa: CASNLGLQPQHF; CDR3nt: TGTGCCAGCAATCTAGGACTTCAGCCCCAGCATTTT
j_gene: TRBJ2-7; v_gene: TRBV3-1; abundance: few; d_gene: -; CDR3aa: CASSPGWASYEQYF; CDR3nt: TGTGCCAGCAGCCCTGGCTGGGCCTCCTACGAGCAGTACTTC
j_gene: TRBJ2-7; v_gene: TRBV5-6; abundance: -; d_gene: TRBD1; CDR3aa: CASSPTGDGFYEQYF; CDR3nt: TGTGCCAGCAGCCCAACAGGGGACGGGTTCTACGAGCAGTACTTC
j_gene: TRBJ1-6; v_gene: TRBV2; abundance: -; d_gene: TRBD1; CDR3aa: CASTQGQGGSPLHF; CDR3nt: TGTGCCAGCACCCAAGGACAGGGAGGCTCACCCCTCCACTTT
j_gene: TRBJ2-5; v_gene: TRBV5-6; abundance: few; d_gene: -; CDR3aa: CASSYEGQETQYF; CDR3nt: TGTGCCAGCAGTTATGAGGGCCAAGAGACCCAGTACTTC
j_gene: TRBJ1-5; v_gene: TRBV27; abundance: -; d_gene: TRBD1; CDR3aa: CASSISQGFQPQHF; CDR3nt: TGTGCCAGCAGTATATCACAGGGGTTCCAGCCCCAGCATTTT
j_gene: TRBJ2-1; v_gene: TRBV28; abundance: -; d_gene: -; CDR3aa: CASSPGAYNEQFF; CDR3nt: TGTGCCAGCAGTCCAGGGGCCTACAATGAGCAGTTCTTC
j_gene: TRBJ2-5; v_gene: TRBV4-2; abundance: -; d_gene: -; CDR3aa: CASSQDRGAGETQYF; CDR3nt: TGTGCCAGCAGCCAAGACAGGGGTGCAGGGGAGACCCAGTACTTC
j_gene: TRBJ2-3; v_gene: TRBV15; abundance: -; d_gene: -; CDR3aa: CATSRDPFPDSTDTQYF; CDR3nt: TGTGCCACCAGCAGAGACCCTTTCCCGGACAGCACAGATACGCAGTATTTT
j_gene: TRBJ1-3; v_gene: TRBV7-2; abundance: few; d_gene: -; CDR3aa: CASSSSRGGEGNTIYF; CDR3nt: TGTGCCAGCAGCTCCAGCCGGGGGGGCGAAGGAAACACAATATATTTT
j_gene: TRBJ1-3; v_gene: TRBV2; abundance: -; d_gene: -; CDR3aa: CASSGSNSGNTIYF; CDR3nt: TGTGCCAGCAGTGGAAGCAACTCTGGAAACACCATATATTTT
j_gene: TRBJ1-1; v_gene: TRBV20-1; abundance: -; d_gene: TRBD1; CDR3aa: CSARGQGRGTEAFF; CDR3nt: TGCAGTGCTAGGGGACAGGGGCGGGGCACTGAAGCTTTCTTT
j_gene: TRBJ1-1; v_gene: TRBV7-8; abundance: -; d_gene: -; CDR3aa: CASSSRSVNTEAFF; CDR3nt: TGTGCCAGCAGCTCGAGGTCAGTGAACACTGAAGCTTTCTTT
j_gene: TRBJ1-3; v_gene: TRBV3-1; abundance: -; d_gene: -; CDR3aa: CASSFSGRNTIYF; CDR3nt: TGTGCCAGCAGTTTTTCAGGGAGAAACACCATATATTTT
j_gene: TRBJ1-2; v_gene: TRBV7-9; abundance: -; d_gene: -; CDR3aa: CASSLASAGNYGYTF; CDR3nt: TGTGCCAGCAGCCTAGCCTCTGCCGGCAACTATGGCTACACCTTC
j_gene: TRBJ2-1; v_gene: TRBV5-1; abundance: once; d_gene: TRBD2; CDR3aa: CASSLDGGKNEQFF; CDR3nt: TGCGCCAGCAGCTTGGACGGGGGGAAGAATGAGCAGTTCTTC
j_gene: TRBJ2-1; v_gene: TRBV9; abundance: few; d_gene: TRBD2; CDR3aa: CASSGAGGGSNEQFF; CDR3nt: TGTGCCAGCAGCGGTGCGGGGGGCGGTAGCAATGAGCAGTTCTTC
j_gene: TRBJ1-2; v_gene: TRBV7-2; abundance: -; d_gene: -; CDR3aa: CASSPTVPYGYTF; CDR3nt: TGTGCCAGCAGCCCAACGGTGCCCTATGGCTACACCTTC
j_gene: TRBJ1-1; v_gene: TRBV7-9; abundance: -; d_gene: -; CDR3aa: CASSLRGAEAFF; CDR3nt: TGTGCCAGCAGCCTCCGGGGGGCTGAAGCTTTCTTT
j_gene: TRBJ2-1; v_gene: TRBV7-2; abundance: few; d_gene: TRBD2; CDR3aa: CASTPGLAGDQFF; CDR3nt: TGTGCCAGCACCCCGGGACTAGCGGGAGATCAGTTCTTC
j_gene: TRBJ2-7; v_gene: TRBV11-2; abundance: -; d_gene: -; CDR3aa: CASSLGTGTISYEQYF; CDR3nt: TGTGCCAGCAGCTTAGGTACCGGGACCATCTCGTACGAGCAGTACTTC
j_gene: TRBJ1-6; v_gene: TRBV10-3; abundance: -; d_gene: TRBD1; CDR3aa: CAISEVAGTDNSPLHF; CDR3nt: TGTGCCATCAGTGAAGTCGCCGGGACAGATAATTCACCCCTCCACTTT
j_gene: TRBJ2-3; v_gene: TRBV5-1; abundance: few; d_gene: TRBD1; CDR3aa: CASSLITGGAEDTQYF; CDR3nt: TGCGCCAGCAGCTTGATTACAGGGGGCGCGGAAGATACGCAGTATTTT
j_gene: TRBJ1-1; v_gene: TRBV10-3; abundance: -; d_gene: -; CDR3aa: CAISEAGKGMNTEAFF; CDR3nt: TGTGCCATCAGTGAGGCCGGAAAGGGCATGAACACTGAAGCTTTCTTT
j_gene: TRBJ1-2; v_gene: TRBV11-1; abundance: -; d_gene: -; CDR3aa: CASSLGGLTEYGYTF; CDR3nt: TGTGCCAGCAGCTTAGGAGGTCTTACGGAGTATGGCTACACCTTC